A selection of T cell receptor beta chains follows, all from one sample in a study of T cells in Graves' hyperthyroidism and ophthalmopathy. TCRdb fed the multiplex PCR reads into MiXCR, producing one record per CDR3 protein. The sample lists more than 500,000 distinct CDR3 sequences, roughly 15% seen once, with about 29% in the top ten. Sample: blood. Receptors originate from a woman younger than 45 with Graves' ophthalmopathy. Each CDR3 is given with its conserved first and last residue. A D gene is named only where the DNA matches it firmly. Expanded clones are given a class, and other clones once, few, many or no size at all.

CDR3nt,CDR3aa,j_gene,v_gene,d_gene,abundance
TGTGCCAGCTCACCGGAGCTGAACTATGGCTACACCTTC,CASSPELNYGYTF,TRBJ1-2,TRBV18,NA,NA
TGTGCCAGCAGCTCTCGGACGGACCCCTCCTACGAGCAGTACTTC,CASSSRTDPSYEQYF,TRBJ2-7,TRBV11-2,NA,few
TGCAGTGCTAGATTGGGGTTGGATCAGCCCCAGCATTTT,CSARLGLDQPQHF,TRBJ1-5,TRBV20-1,NA,many
TGTGCCAGCAGCTTAGCGGGAGGGATCGGGGCCACAGATACGCAGTATTTT,CASSLAGGIGATDTQYF,TRBJ2-3,TRBV7-7,TRBD2,many
TGTGCCAGCAGTCCGACGGAATCGGGGGATGGCTATGGCTACACCTTC,CASSPTESGDGYGYTF,TRBJ1-2,TRBV12-3/TRBV12-4,NA,many
TGTGCCACCAGCAGAGGGGGGGCAGGGGACTCCTACGAGCAGTACTTC,CATSRGGAGDSYEQYF,TRBJ2-7,TRBV15,NA,NA
TGCAGTGCTAGAGACAGGGCTGGGGCCAACGTCCTGACTTTC,CSARDRAGANVLTF,TRBJ2-6,TRBV20-1,NA,many
TGTGCCAGCAGCATGACAGTGGATGGCTACACCTTC,CASSMTVDGYTF,TRBJ1-2,TRBV7-9,NA,many
TGTGCCAGCAGCTTAGCGGCAGGGGCGGGGACCCAGTACTTC,CASSLAAGAGTQYF,TRBJ2-5,TRBV7-9,NA,NA
TGTGCCAGCAGTTTAAGGCTAGCGGGAGATACGCAGTATTTT,CASSLRLAGDTQYF,TRBJ2-3,TRBV27,TRBD2,NA
TGCAGTGCTACGGGGGGTGCGTCCTACGAGCAGTACTTC,CSATGGASYEQYF,TRBJ2-7,TRBV20-1,TRBD2,NA
TGTGCCAGCAGTGTTCGGGGGGGAGCCTCCTACAATGAGCAGTTCTTC,CASSVRGGASYNEQFF,TRBJ2-1,TRBV6-1,TRBD2,NA
TGTGCTAGTGGTCGGACAGTCACAGATACGCAGTATTTT,CASGRTVTDTQYF,TRBJ2-3,TRBV12-5,NA,few
TGTGCCAGCAGTCGAAATAGCGGGAGTTCAGATACGCAGTATTTT,CASSRNSGSSDTQYF,TRBJ2-3,TRBV11-3,TRBD2,many
TGTGCCAGCAGTTCCCGCGACGGCGAATACGAGCAGTACTTC,CASSSRDGEYEQYF,TRBJ2-7,TRBV6-1,NA,many
TGTGCCAGCAGTTACAGGGGCAGGAGCCAAGAGACCCAGTACTTC,CASSYRGRSQETQYF,TRBJ2-5,TRBV6-5,NA,NA
TGTGCCAGCAGCCTACGAGACAGTTACTACGAGCAGTACTTC,CASSLRDSYYEQYF,TRBJ2-7,TRBV7-9,NA,NA
TGCGCCAGCAGCCCTGGGGACAGACTAGCGGTGACCCAGTACTTC,CASSPGDRLAVTQYF,TRBJ2-5,TRBV5-1,TRBD2,NA
TGCAGCGTTGATGCTGGGATCGGAGATACGCAGTATTTT,CSVDAGIGDTQYF,TRBJ2-3,TRBV29-1,NA,many
TGCGCCAGCAGCCACGAAGGGACAGCTTACGAGCAGTACTTC,CASSHEGTAYEQYF,TRBJ2-7,TRBV4-1,TRBD1,few
TGCAGTGCTAGCATAAGTCTCCAAGAGACCCAGTACTTC,CSASISLQETQYF,TRBJ2-5,TRBV20-1,NA,many
TGTGCCAGCAGTAAGAGATACAGGGGTGGAAATCAGCCCCAGCATTTT,CASSKRYRGGNQPQHF,TRBJ1-5,TRBV6-1,TRBD1,few
TGTGCCAGCAGCCCTGCTGGGGGTGAAGCTTTCTTT,CASSPAGGEAFF,TRBJ1-1,TRBV7-2,NA,many
TGCAGTGCTAGAGTTCAGAGAGGCCTGGAGACCCAGTACTTC,CSARVQRGLETQYF,TRBJ2-5,TRBV20-1,NA,many